Shown below are 30 T cell receptor beta chains from a single sample sequenced in a study of blood T cell repertoires in COVID-19. The assay was immunoSEQ multiplex PCR, and TCRdb's table has in-frame clones only and misses some. This sample has approximately 240,000 clones; around 84% occur once, and the top ten carry about a sixth. The sample taken for sequencing was peripheral blood. These TCRs come from a woman at least 80 years old with active or convalescent COVID-19.

This clone has just a few counts. The V and J genes are TRBV18 and TRBJ1-2, with D possibly being TRBD1 (6 bases). The CDR3 extends over 17 amino acids. Germline CDR1 KGHSH, CDR2 LQKENI. V lost 3 bases to trimming and J lost 3 bases, with 20 bases between them. The chain's CDR3 is CASSPALGGLSHYGYTF. The CDR3 DNA sequence: TGTGCCAGCTCACCCGCCTTGGGGGGGCTTAGTCACTATGGCTACACCTTC.

The chain combines TRBV5-1 with TRBJ2-2; D possibly corresponds to TRBD2 (6 bases). The CDR3 sequence is 16 residues long. The V end was cut by 2 bases, the J end by 1 base, with 12 bases between. Per the germline V gene, CDR1 is SGHRS and CDR2 is YFSETQ. Here the CDR3 DNA reads TGCGCCAGCAGCTTCGTGCCTAGCGAGAACACCGGGGAGCTGTTTTTT. Translated: CASSFVPSENTGELFF.

The genes are TRBV5-1 and TRBJ2-2; weak D call: TRBD1 (6 bases). CDR1 is SGHRS and CDR2 is YFSETQ in the germline V gene. The CDR3 consists of 14 residues. V lost 7 bases and J lost 6, with 16 bases in between. As DNA, the CDR3 is TGCGCCAGCGAGGCCTCACAGGGCCCCGGGGAGCTGTTTTTT. Protein product: CASEASQGPGELFF.

This clone was seen once. The V and J genes are TRBV18 and TRBJ1-4; D unresolved. CDR3 size: 13 residues. From germline, CDR1 is KGHSH and CDR2 LQKENI. The V end lost 3 bases, the J end lost 6 bases, and 8 bases lay between the germline ends. DNA for the CDR3: TGTGCCAGCTCACCTGGGCTTGATGAAAAACTGTTTTTT. It translates to CASSPGLDEKLFF.

The rearrangement joins TRBV2 to TRBJ1-2, with D perhaps matching TRBD1 (6 bases). Between the trimmed V and J ends, which lost 6 bases and 4 bases, there was a span of 21 bases. The germline gives CDR1 SNHLY, CDR2 FYNNEI. The length of the CDR3 is 16 residues. The CDR3 DNA reads as TGTGCCAGCAGCGCTACTATCAGGGGCTTGGGCTATGGCTACACCTTC. It is translated as CASSATIRGLGYGYTF.

The chain couples TRBV7-2 to TRBJ1-5; D gene ambiguous. CDR3 size: 16 residues. Germline CDR1 and CDR2: SGHTA and FQGNSA. V dropped 1 base and J dropped 6 bases, with 16 bases sitting between them. The CDR3 spells CASSLESVRRVQPQHF. CDR3 DNA: TGTGCCAGCAGCTTAGAGAGCGTCCGCCGGGTTCAGCCCCAGCATTTT.

The V gene is TRBV5-1, the J gene TRBJ2-7, with 7 bases aligning to TRBD2. The germline gives CDR1 SGHRS, CDR2 YFSETQ. The CDR3 is 14 residues long. After removal of 4 bases from V and 0 bases from J, the junction contained 4 bases not matched to a gene. For the CDR3, the DNA is TGCGCCAGCAGCGGGAGGGACGGCTCCTACGAGCAGTACTTC. It yields the protein CASSGRDGSYEQYF.

This rearrangement joins TRBV5-1 to TRBJ2-5; 8 nucleotides match TRBD2. The V segment lost 0 bases and the J segment 4 bases; nucleotides outside the gene matches: 11. The CDR3 contains 17 residues. Germline V gene sequence: CDR1 SGHRS, CDR2 YFSETQ. Written as DNA, the CDR3 is TGCGCCAGCAGCTTGGGGGAGGTTAGCGGGACGGGAGAGACCCAGTACTTC. Translating gives CASSLGEVSGTGETQYF.

This clone was counted a single time. CDR3 region: CAAKGQIKYEQFF. In DNA, the CDR3 is TGTGCAGCCAAAGGACAGATAAAATATGAGCAGTTCTTC. This rearrangement joins TRBV21-1 to TRBJ2-1; the table's TRBD1 call for D was not verified on the DNA. TRBV21-1 is recorded as a pseudogene. The CDR3 length is 13 residues.

The rearrangement links TRBV5-4 to TRBJ2-7; D may be TRBD1 (6 bases). Germline loops: CDR1 SGHNT, CDR2 YYREEE (reference sequence). V lost 1 base to trimming and J lost 5 bases, with 19 bases between them. The CDR3 has 16 residues. The CDR3: CASSLMLTGGPHEQYF. CDR3 sequence (DNA): TGTGCCAGCAGCTTGATGCTGACAGGTGGTCCCCACGAGCAGTACTTC.

V and J are TRBV6-5 and TRBJ1-4; 8 bases line up with TRBD1. The germline gives CDR1 MNHEY, CDR2 SVGAGI. Trimming at V came to 8 bases and at J to 5 bases, leaving 4 bases not matched to a gene. The CDR3 runs to 13 residues. The CDR3 loop reads CASWTGPNEKLFF. As DNA, the CDR3 is TGTGCCAGCTGGACAGGGCCAAATGAAAAACTGTTTTTT.

V gene TRBV10-3 combines with J gene TRBJ1-1, with D perhaps TRBD1 (6 bases). CDR3 length equals 13 residues. V was trimmed by 5 bases and J by 1 base, leaving 8 bases between them. Germline V gives CDR1 ENHRY, CDR2 SYGVKD. CDR3 loop: CAISKGQNTEAFF. Written as DNA, the CDR3 is TGTGCCATCAGTAAGGGACAGAACACTGAAGCTTTCTTT.

This clone was detected only once. The genes are TRBV4-2 and TRBJ2-1; D gene unclear. V was shortened by 2 bases and J by 9 bases, with 17 bases between the two germline ends. Germline V gene sequence: CDR1 LGHNA, CDR2 YNFKEQ. The length of the CDR3 is 15 residues. In DNA, the CDR3 is TGTGCCAGCAGCCAATTTTCTCTGTCAGGCGTTGAGCAGTTCTTC. Translation gives CASSQFSLSGVEQFF.

This chain uses TRBV7-2 with TRBJ1-2; no reliable D call. Per the germline V gene, CDR1 is SGHTA and CDR2 is FQGNSA. The V gene lost 8 bases and the J gene lost 10 bases, with 26 bases spanning the gap. The CDR3 runs 15 residues. CDR3 bases: TGTGCCAGCTCCTGGACGATAACCTTAACTAGGGACTACACCTTC. Its translation: CASSWTITLTRDYTF. The full variable domain, rest sourced from reference TRBV7-2 and TRBJ1-2, is GAGVSQSPSNKVTEKGKDVELRCDPISGHTALYWYRQSLGQGLEFLIYFQGNSAPDKSGLPSDRFSAERTGGSVSTLTIQRTQQEDSAVYLCASSWTITLTRDYTFGSGTRLTVV.

V gene TRBV2 combines with J gene TRBJ2-3, with 7 bases aligning to TRBD1. V was clipped by 6 bases and J by 1 base; unmatched bases: 7. CDR1 SNHLY and CDR2 FYNNEI come from the germline V gene. This CDR3 spans 15 amino acids. CDR3 sequence reads: CASRQTGTGTDTQYF. The CDR3 DNA follows: TGTGCCAGCAGACAGACAGGGACCGGCACAGATACGCAGTATTTT.

For the CDR3, the DNA is TGTGCCAGCAGCTCGCAGACAGGGGAATTTACCGGGGAGCTGTTTTTT. Translating gives CASSSQTGEFTGELFF. The chain combines TRBV7-9 with TRBJ2-2, with 8 bases identical to TRBD1. The CDR3 has 16 amino acids. Losses at the gene ends were 4 bases for V and 5 bases for J; bases not matched to a gene: 9. Germline loops: CDR1 SEHNR, CDR2 FQNEAQ (reference sequence).

The chain combines TRBV5-5 with TRBJ1-3; weak D call: TRBD1 (6 bases). Germline assignment: CDR1 SGHKS and CDR2 YYEKEE (reference sequence). The V gene lost 3 bases and the J gene lost 2 bases, with 9 bases spanning the gap. The CDR3 consists of 14 residues. CDR3 residues: CASSYRQAGNTIYF. CDR3 coding DNA: TGTGCCAGCAGCTATAGACAGGCTGGAAACACCATATATTTT.

V usage is TRBV9 and J usage is TRBJ1-5; unclear D gene. The CDR3 extends over 14 amino acids. Germline CDR1 reads SGDLS; CDR2 reads YYNGEE. Deletions cut 6 bases from V and 5 bases from J, with 15 bases between. The CDR3 loop reads CASNTGGQDQPQHF. DNA for the CDR3: TGTGCCAGCAACACCGGAGGCCAGGATCAGCCCCAGCATTTT.

The rearrangement uses TRBV7-3 and TRBJ2-1; TRBD2 agrees at 7 bases. The germline gives CDR1 SGHTA, CDR2 FQGTGA. The CDR3 extends over 14 amino acids. V dropped 4 bases and J dropped 9; count of bases not matched to a gene: 9. The CDR3 nucleotides read TGTGCCAGCAGCTCACGCGGGACTATGGGTGAGCAGTTCTTC. It codes for CASSSRGTMGEQFF.

The chain couples TRBV5-1 to TRBJ1-3, with TRBD1 matching 7 bases. This CDR3 region has 18 residues. CDR1 and CDR2 from the germline V gene are SGHRS and YFSETQ. The trim removed 4 bases at V and 0 bases at J, leaving 13 bases unmatched. The CDR3 sequence: CASSPTPDRTPSGNTIYF. The CDR3 bases are TGCGCCAGCAGCCCCACGCCGGACAGGACTCCCTCTGGAAACACCATATATTTT.

The chain links TRBV6-5 to TRBJ1-2, with 7 bases lining up with TRBD1. Germline V gene data show CDR1 as MNHEY and CDR2 as SVGAGI. The CDR3 spans 13 residues. Trimming removed 6 bases from V and 2 bases from J; junction bases left unmatched: 3. Here the CDR3 reads CASSMTGNYGYTF. CDR3 bases: TGTGCCAGCAGCATGACAGGGAACTATGGCTACACCTTC.

The V and J genes are TRBV2 and TRBJ2-1; 8 nucleotides agree with TRBD2. Germline values: CDR1 SNHLY, CDR2 FYNNEI. This CDR3 region has 14 residues. The trim removed 7 bases at V and 1 base at J, leaving 3 bases unmatched. The CDR3 DNA reads as TGTGCCAGCAAAGCGGGAGTTTCCTACAATGAGCAGTTCTTC. Translating gives CASKAGVSYNEQFF.

V usage is TRBV19 and J usage is TRBJ2-1, with a possible D match to TRBD1 (6 bases). The CDR3 length is 16 residues. Germline V gives CDR1 LNHDA, CDR2 SQIVND (reference sequence). The V end was cut by 5 bases, the J end by 0 bases, with 14 bases between. This chain's CDR3 is CASSSQGLGSYNEQFF. The DNA for the CDR3 is TGTGCCAGTAGTTCACAGGGTCTAGGCTCCTACAATGAGCAGTTCTTC.

This sequence joins TRBV3-1 (or the pseudogene TRBV3-2) and TRBJ2-7; 9 nucleotides agree with TRBD2. V lost 10 bases, J lost 0 bases, and 13 bases stayed unmatched. The CDR3 extends over 16 amino acids. Germline assignment: CDR1 LGHDT and CDR2 YNNKEL (reference sequence). CDR3 in amino acids: CANPRASGESSYEQYF. In nucleotides, the CDR3 is TGTGCCAACCCCCGGGCTAGCGGGGAGAGCTCCTACGAGCAGTACTTC.

The chain uses TRBV4-3 and TRBJ2-3; 7 nucleotides line up with TRBD2. The CDR3 extends over 17 amino acids. Germline V gene sequence: CDR1 LGHNA, CDR2 YSLEER. V shed 1 base, J shed 0 bases, and the junction held 7 bases outside the gene matches. The CDR3 coding sequence is TGCGCCAGCAGCCAAGGGCCTAGCGGAATTAGCACAGATACGCAGTATTTT. This translates into CASSQGPSGISTDTQYF.

This clone has only a few counts. The gene calls are TRBV19 and TRBJ1-2, with a possible D match to TRBD1 (5 bases). CDR1 and CDR2 from the germline V gene are LNHDA and SQIVND (reference sequence). V lost 6 bases to trimming and J lost 9 bases, with 20 bases between them. The CDR3 sequence is 14 residues long. As DNA, the CDR3 is TGTGCCAGTAGCCCCACAGGCGGGGCGCGGAGCTACACCTTC. It codes for CASSPTGGARSYTF.

V and J are TRBV12-1 and TRBJ2-1; TRBD2 is the table's D call, not checked against the DNA. TRBV12-1 is annotated as a pseudogene. The CDR3 is 13 amino acids. The CDR3 is CASSFPREEEQFF. The CDR3 DNA is TGTGCCAGCAGCTTTCCGCGGGAGGAGGAGCAGTTCTTC.

The V call is TRBV20-1, the J call TRBJ2-5, with a possible D match to TRBD2 (5 bases). CDR1 and CDR2 (germline): DFQATT, SNEGSKA (reference sequence). The CDR3 loop spans 12 amino acids. Trimming stripped 3 bases from V and 6 bases from J, with 11 bases between. The CDR3 loop reads CSASLAHKTQYF. In DNA form, the CDR3 reads TGCAGTGCTAGTCTAGCCCACAAGACCCAGTACTTC.

The chain combines TRBV10-3 with TRBJ1-3, with 10 nucleotides matching TRBD1. The CDR3 runs to 14 residues. With V trimmed by 9 bases and J by 0 bases, 2 bases remained unmatched. Germline V gene data show CDR1 as ENHRY and CDR2 as SYGVKD. The CDR3 coding sequence is TGTGCCATGGGACAGGGGTTCTCTGGAAACACCATATATTTT. Translated: CAMGQGFSGNTIYF.

This chain links TRBV5-1 with TRBJ2-5, with 7 bases fitting TRBD1. CDR1 is SGHRS and CDR2 is YFSETQ in the germline V gene. The length of the CDR3 is 14 residues. Trimming took 4 bases from V and 1 from J; bases not matched to a gene: 4. The CDR3 DNA is TGCGCCAGCAGCCCGACAGGGTCCCAAGAGACCCAGTACTTC. Translating it yields CASSPTGSQETQYF.